The rows below give T cell receptor beta chains drawn from one sample of a study of patients and donors after allogeneic stem cell transplantation. Each CDR3 protein gets one entry after TCRdb re-called the RT-PCR reads with MiXCR. This sample has about a million distinct CDR3 sequences, with more than 15% found just once. Sequences were obtained from blood, either unsorted or a sorted T cell fraction (not recorded which). The receptors shown here come from a human donor who was either an allogeneic HSCT recipient or a stem cell or donor lymphocyte infusion donor (not recorded which). It is not recorded whose cells these are; they may come from a transplant donor. The CDR3 runs from the conserved cysteine through the conserved F or W. The order of the fields is D gene, clone size, V gene, J gene, CDR3 DNA, CDR3 protein. A D gene is named only where the DNA matches it firmly. For some rows the clone size is stated as once, few or many, or as a class when expanded; others skip it.

NA	NA	TRBV4-3	TRBJ2-7	TGCGCCAGCAGCCAAGATCTGACTGGGCCGGTTGGGCCTCGGGAGCAGTACTTC	CASSQDLTGPVGPREQYF
TRBD1	few	TRBV5-1	TRBJ2-7	TGCGCCAGCAGCTTGGTGAGGACAGGGTACGAGCAGTACTTC	CASSLVRTGYEQYF
TRBD1	many	TRBV5-1	TRBJ2-1	TGCGCCAGCAGCTTCGGACAGGGGGAAGCCTATGAGCAGTTCTTC	CASSFGQGEAYEQFF
TRBD2	NA	TRBV29-1	TRBJ2-3	TGCAGCGTCCTCCGGGGGGAAGTTTTTACAGATACGCAGTATTTT	CSVLRGEVFTDTQYF
TRBD1	NA	TRBV12-3/TRBV12-4	TRBJ2-2	TGTGCCAGCAGAAGGGACAGGGGGTCCGGGGAGCTGTTTTTT	CASRRDRGSGELFF
NA	NA	TRBV6-1	TRBJ1-1	TGTGCCAGCAGTGAACGCCGACAGCTGAGTCAGGAGAAGATGGCTTTCTTT	CASSERRQLSQEKMAFF
NA	few	TRBV11-2	TRBJ2-1	TGTGCCAGCAGCTTAGATGGAGGGCGGACCCATTACAATGAGCAGTTCTTC	CASSLDGGRTHYNEQFF
NA	few	TRBV7-9	TRBJ2-7	TGTGCCAGCAGCCCACAGGGTTTCCCCTACGAGCAGTACTTC	CASSPQGFPYEQYF
TRBD2	NA	TRBV2	TRBJ2-1	TGTGCCAGCAGTGATGGTCTAGCGGGAACCACTGAGCAGTTCTTC	CASSDGLAGTTEQFF
NA	NA	TRBV19	TRBJ2-4	TGTGCCAGTAGTAGTGGTGGGGGGAACATTCAGTACTTC	CASSSGGGNIQYF
TRBD2	few	TRBV11-2	TRBJ2-7	TGTGCCAGCAGCTCCTTAGCGGGACGCTACGAGCAGTACTTC	CASSSLAGRYEQYF
TRBD1	NA	TRBV12-3/TRBV12-4	TRBJ2-1	TGTGCCAGCAGACTACAGGGGAACAATGAGCAGTTCTTC	CASRLQGNNEQFF
TRBD2	NA	TRBV12-3/TRBV12-4	TRBJ2-5	TGTGCCAGCAGTTTAGCGGGGGGACTAGCGGGTCCAGAGACCCAGTACTTC	CASSLAGGLAGPETQYF
TRBD2	NA	TRBV27	TRBJ2-3	TGTGCCAGCAGTGCCGGGGGGAATACGCAGTATTTT	CASSAGGNTQYF
NA	NA	TRBV12-3/TRBV12-4	TRBJ2-7	TGTGCCAGCAGTTTGAGCTCAGGGGTACGGCGGTACTTC	CASSLSSGVRRYF
NA	NA	TRBV7-9	TRBJ2-2	TGTGCCAGCAGCCCCCCTCCCGGGACAAACAACACCGGGGAGCTGTTTTTT	CASSPPPGTNNTGELFF
NA	NA	TRBV7-8	TRBJ1-5	TGTGCCAGCAGCTCACATCGGGGGGCGAGCAATCAGCCCCAGCATTTT	CASSSHRGASNQPQHF
TRBD2	few	TRBV20-1	TRBJ2-3	TGCAGTGCTAGGGCGCGGAGCGGGAGGGGCACAGATACGCAGTATTTT	CSARARSGRGTDTQYF
NA	NA	TRBV2	TRBJ2-7	TGTGCCAGCAGGGAAGGAGGTTCTTTGGAGCAGTACTTC	CASREGGSLEQYF
NA	few	TRBV20-1	TRBJ2-3	TGCAGTGCTAATTCACCAGGGGGGGGCACAGATACGCAGTATTTT	CSANSPGGGTDTQYF
NA	few	TRBV2	TRBJ2-2	TGTGCCAGCAGTGAAAGGGGGGTCGGGGAGCTGTTTTTT	CASSERGVGELFF
NA	NA	TRBV4-1	TRBJ2-7	TGCGCCAGCAGCCCTGGCAGGGAATTGGCCTACGAGCAGTACTTC	CASSPGRELAYEQYF
NA	many	TRBV12-3/TRBV12-4	TRBJ2-1	TGTGCCAGCAGAAGTGGGACAGAGCAGTTCTTC	CASRSGTEQFF
NA	NA	TRBV20-1	TRBJ1-5	TGCAGTGCTAGAGCCGGGGGCTTGAACAATCAGCCCCAGCATTTT	CSARAGGLNNQPQHF
NA	few	TRBV29-1	TRBJ2-7	TGCAGCGTTGGGACAGCCTACGAGCAGTACTTC	CSVGTAYEQYF
TRBD1	NA	TRBV5-6	TRBJ1-2	TGTGCCAGCAGCTCCACGAGACAGGGTATAGGGGGGGGCTATGGCTACACCTTC	CASSSTRQGIGGGYGYTF
NA	NA	TRBV6-2/TRBV6-3	TRBJ2-5	TGTGCCAGCAGGGCGGGGACAGAACAAGAGACCCAGTACTTC	CASRAGTEQETQYF
TRBD2	NA	TRBV5-6	TRBJ2-4	TGTGCCAGCAGCTTCAGAGGGAGGGCCATAAACATTCAGTACTTC	CASSFRGRAINIQYF
NA	few	TRBV10-3	TRBJ2-1	TGTGCCATCAGTGAGTCAACTCCCAAAACCTACAATGAGCAGTTCTTC	CAISESTPKTYNEQFF
NA	few	TRBV9	TRBJ2-1	TGTGCCAGCAGCCCCCCCCGAGCCCCCGCGTACAATGAGCAGTTCTTC	CASSPPRAPAYNEQFF
TRBD2	few	TRBV11-2	TRBJ2-1	TGTGCCAGCAGCCCAGGGACTAGCGGGAGGACCGTCTCCTACAATGAGCAGTTCTTC	CASSPGTSGRTVSYNEQFF
TRBD1	few	TRBV6-1	TRBJ1-2	TGTGCCAGCAGGACAGGGGTGAACTATGGCTACACCTTC	CASRTGVNYGYTF
TRBD1	NA	TRBV5-1	TRBJ2-7	TGCGCCAGCAGCTCGGGACAGTTAGCGAACTACGAGCAGTACTTC	CASSSGQLANYEQYF
TRBD1	few	TRBV24-1	TRBJ2-3	TGTGCCACCGGAGGGACAGGGGATTGGAGCACAGATACGCAGTATTTT	CATGGTGDWSTDTQYF
TRBD1	many	TRBV10-3	TRBJ2-7	TGTGCCACCAACCACGGGACAGGGGTCTACGAGCAGTACTTC	CATNHGTGVYEQYF
NA	NA	TRBV20-1	TRBJ1-2	TGCAGTGCGGACCCGACAGGACTGTACTATGGCTACACCTTC	CSADPTGLYYGYTF
NA	few	TRBV18	TRBJ1-2	TGTGCCAGCTCACGGGCGGAGAACTATGGCTACACCTTC	CASSRAENYGYTF
NA	NA	TRBV20-1	TRBJ2-6	TGCAGTGCTAGTGCGGGTTCCGGGGCCAACGTCCTGACTTTC	CSASAGSGANVLTF
NA	NA	TRBV5-6	TRBJ1-4	TGTGCCAGCAGCTTGAGGAGGCCAACTAATGAAAAACTGTTTTTT	CASSLRRPTNEKLFF
NA	few	TRBV18	TRBJ2-7	TGTGCCAGCTCAAGAACCGGGACGGCCTACGAGCAGTACTTC	CASSRTGTAYEQYF
NA	few	TRBV25-1	TRBJ1-2	TGTGCCAGCAGTGAGGCAGTCCTAAACTATGGCTACACCTTC	CASSEAVLNYGYTF
TRBD2	many	TRBV7-6	TRBJ2-3	TGTGCCAGCAGCTTAGCATGGCCTAGCGGGAACACAGATACGCAGTATTTT	CASSLAWPSGNTDTQYF